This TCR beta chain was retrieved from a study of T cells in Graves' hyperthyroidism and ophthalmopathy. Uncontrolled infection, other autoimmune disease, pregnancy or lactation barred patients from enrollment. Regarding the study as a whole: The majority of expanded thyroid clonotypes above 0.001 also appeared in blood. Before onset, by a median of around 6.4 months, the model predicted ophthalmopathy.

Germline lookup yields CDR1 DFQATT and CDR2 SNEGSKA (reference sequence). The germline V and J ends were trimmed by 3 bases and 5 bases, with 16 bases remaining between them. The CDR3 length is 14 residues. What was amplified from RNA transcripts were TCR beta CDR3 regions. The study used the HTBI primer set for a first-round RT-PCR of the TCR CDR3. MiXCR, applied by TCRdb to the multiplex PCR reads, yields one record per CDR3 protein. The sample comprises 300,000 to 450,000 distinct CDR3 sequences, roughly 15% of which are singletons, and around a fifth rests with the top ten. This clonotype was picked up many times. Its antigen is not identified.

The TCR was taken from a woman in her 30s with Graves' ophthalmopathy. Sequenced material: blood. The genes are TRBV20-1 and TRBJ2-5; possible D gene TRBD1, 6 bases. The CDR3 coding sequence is TGCAGTGCTAGTAGGGACACCAAGGCGGAGACCCAGTACTTC. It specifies CSASRDTKAETQYF.